Described below is a single T cell receptor (beta chain) sequence and its context. The antigen is unknown. The data are from a study of CD8 T cells in acute hepatitis C reinfection. About the research overall: Sequences come from NS3-1073-specific CD8+ T cells, during acute infection and after clearance. Study conclusions and caveats: Acute resolver, follow-up resolver and acute chronic samples had similar high diversity. Preferential TRBV04 and TRBV06 usage appeared in all groups and was not explained by the naive pool. A V04-02/J02-02 clonotype was among about a dozen public ones, independent of outcome.

The sample's time point: naive CD8 control sorted from an acute-time-point sample. The CDR3 extends over 14 amino acids. Deletions cut 4 bases from V and 0 bases from J, with 11 bases between. Germline assignment: CDR1 SGDLS and CDR2 YYNGEE. Libraries were prepared by immunoSEQ multiplex PCR; TCRdb keeps only in-frame clonotypes and omits some of them. The top ten clones hold approximately 10% of a sample with 30,000 to 45,000 clones, approximately 83% of them seen once. Sequencing used naive CD8+ T cells from PBMCs. The clonotype originates from a woman younger than 30 who spontaneously cleared hepatitis C infection. The rearrangement links TRBV9 to TRBJ2-7; D is undetermined. CDR3 sequence: CASSSGWGSYEQYF. The DNA of the CDR3 is TGTGCCAGCAGCTCTGGATGGGGCTCCTACGAGCAGTACTTC.